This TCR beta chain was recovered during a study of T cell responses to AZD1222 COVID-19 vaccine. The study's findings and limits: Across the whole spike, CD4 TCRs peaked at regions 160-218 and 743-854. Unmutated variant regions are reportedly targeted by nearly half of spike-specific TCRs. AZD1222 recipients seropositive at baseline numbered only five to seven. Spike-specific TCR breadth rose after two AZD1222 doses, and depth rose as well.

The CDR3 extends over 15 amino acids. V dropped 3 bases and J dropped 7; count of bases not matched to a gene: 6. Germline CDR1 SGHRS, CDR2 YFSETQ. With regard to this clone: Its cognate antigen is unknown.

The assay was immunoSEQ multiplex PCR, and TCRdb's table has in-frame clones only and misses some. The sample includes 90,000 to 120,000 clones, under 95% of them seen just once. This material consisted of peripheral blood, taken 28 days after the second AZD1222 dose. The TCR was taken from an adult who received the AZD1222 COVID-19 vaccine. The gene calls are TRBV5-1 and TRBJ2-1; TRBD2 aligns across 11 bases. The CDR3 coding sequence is TGCGCCAGCAGCTCCTTAGCGGGAGGGCGGAATGAGCAGTTCTTC. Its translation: CASSSLAGGRNEQFF.